This entry lists 22 T cell receptor beta chains sequenced from one sample in a study of cytomegalovirus exposure and HLA in healthy donors. A multiplex PCR was run with 60 Vbeta primers and 13 Jbeta primers. Clones were read by immunoSEQ multiplex PCR, and TCRdb kept only the in-frame ones, dropping some. The table has about 160,000 clones, approximately 81% seen once; the top ten hold more than 2%. Source material: PBMCs. The receptors derive from a man aged 18 to 30 in good health and CMV-seropositive.

The chain recombines TRBV7-2 with TRBJ1-1; D uncertain. Germline loops: CDR1 SGHTA, CDR2 FQGNSA. There are 12 residues in the CDR3. Trimming took off 5 bases at V and 4 bases at J, with 8 bases between the two ends. The CDR3 protein is CASSVSSTEAFF. CDR3 bases: TGTGCCAGCAGCGTCTCGAGCACTGAAGCTTTCTTT.

The genes are TRBV7-9 and TRBJ1-1; D remains unclear. V lost 5 bases and J lost 4, with 11 bases in between. CDR3 length: 13 amino acids. Germline CDR1 is SEHNR and CDR2 is FQNEAQ (reference sequence). CDR3 in amino acids: CASSHEGSTEAFF. The CDR3 coding sequence is TGTGCCAGCAGCCACGAGGGTAGCACTGAAGCTTTCTTT.

CDR3 protein: CAWSVGTSGQSTDTQYF. The CDR3 bases are TGTGCCTGGAGTGTAGGGACTAGCGGGCAAAGCACAGATACGCAGTATTTT. The gene calls are TRBV30 and TRBJ2-3, with 12 bases aligning to TRBD2. Trimming cost V 0 bases and J 0 bases; bases outside gene matches: 4. Germline V gene data show CDR1 as GTSNPN and CDR2 as SVGIG (reference sequence). The CDR3 totals 17 residues.

The chain employs TRBV19 and TRBJ1-1; 7 bases fit TRBD1. V was clipped by 6 bases and J by 4 bases; unmatched bases: 11. The CDR3 sequence is 15 residues long. The germline V gene encodes CDR1 LNHDA and CDR2 SQIVND (reference sequence). Here the CDR3 reads CASSPLTGVGTEAFF. The CDR3 DNA is TGTGCCAGTAGCCCTCTAACAGGGGTGGGCACTGAAGCTTTCTTT.

The chain couples TRBV13 to TRBJ1-1; weak D call: TRBD1 (5 bases). The germline CDR1 and CDR2 sequences are PRHDT and FYEKMQ (reference sequence). Trimming left V 8 bases short and J 1 base short, with 17 bases between. This CDR3 contains 15 residues. The CDR3 spells CASVKVQGGNTEAFF. CDR3 in DNA: TGTGCCAGCGTAAAGGTCCAGGGTGGGAACACTGAAGCTTTCTTT.

The genes are TRBV4-3 and TRBJ2-3; a weak D match, TRBD1 (6 bases). CDR1 LGHNA and CDR2 YSLEER come from the germline V gene. The CDR3 runs 16 residues. V lost 5 bases and J lost 0, with 15 bases in between. CDR3 loop: CASSYRQVASTDTQYF. The CDR3 DNA reads as TGCGCCAGCAGCTACCGACAGGTCGCAAGCACAGATACGCAGTATTTT.

The chain combines TRBV7-9 with TRBJ2-7; D is uncertain. The germline V gene encodes CDR1 SEHNR and CDR2 FQNEAQ (reference sequence). Deletions cut 1 base from V and 7 bases from J, with 17 bases between. This CDR3 is 15 amino acids long. CDR3 bases: TGTGCCAGCAGCTTAGACAGCAGTCTCTCCCGGGAGCAGTACTTC. This gives the protein CASSLDSSLSREQYF.

V and J are TRBV6-1 and TRBJ1-2, with D perhaps matching TRBD1 (6 bases). This CDR3 has 14 amino acids. The V gene's germline CDR1 is MNHNS and CDR2 SASEGT. V was pared by 4 bases and J by 8 bases, with 17 bases between. CDR3 bases: TGTGCCAGCAGTGGGACAGCTTTAGCGGGGGGCTACACCTTC. Amino acids: CASSGTALAGGYTF.

The chain couples TRBV4-1 to TRBJ2-3, with 9 bases aligning to TRBD2. J lost 5 bases, V lost 5 bases, and 17 bases had no gene match. Germline V lookup: CDR1 MGHRA, CDR2 YSYEKL. The CDR3 length is 18 residues. The CDR3 DNA reads TGCGCCAGCAGCTTAACTGGGGTAGCGGGGGCCGTGGGAGATACGCAGTATTTT. Translated, it gives CASSLTGVAGAVGDTQYF.

This chain connects TRBV13 to TRBJ2-7; the D gene is possibly TRBD1 (5 bases). There are 14 residues in the CDR3. The germline gives CDR1 PRHDT, CDR2 FYEKMQ (reference sequence). The V end was cut by 1 base, the J end by 6 bases, with 13 bases between. The CDR3 coding sequence is TGTGCCAGCAGCTTAGCACTGGGGCACCCCGAGCAGTACTTC. Amino acids: CASSLALGHPEQYF.

This rearrangement joins TRBV7-2 to TRBJ2-5; the match to TRBD1 covers 9 bases. With 1 base clipped from V and 2 bases from J, the junction kept 2 bases outside the gene matches. CDR1 SGHTA and CDR2 FQGNSA come from the germline V gene. This CDR3 is built from 15 residues. As DNA, the CDR3 is TGTGCCAGCAGCTTAGGGGACAGGGAGCAAGAGACCCAGTACTTC. Encoded protein: CASSLGDREQETQYF.

The chain recombines TRBV6-4 with TRBJ1-6; 7 nucleotides line up with TRBD1. With V trimmed by 10 bases and J by 6 bases, 6 bases remained unmatched. Germline lookup yields CDR1 MRHNA and CDR2 SNTAGT. This CDR3 has 13 amino acids. CDR3 protein: CAISGQINSPLHF. As DNA, the CDR3 is TGTGCCATCTCGGGACAGATTAATTCACCCCTCCACTTT.

The rearrangement links TRBV6-5 to TRBJ1-4; D possibly corresponds to TRBD1 (5 bases). V was trimmed by 6 bases and J by 6 bases, leaving 8 bases between them. CDR3 length: 12 amino acids. Germline-derived CDR1 and CDR2 are MNHEY and SVGAGI. This chain's CDR3 is CASRTGYEKLFF. Written as DNA, the CDR3 is TGTGCCAGCAGAACAGGTTATGAAAAACTGTTTTTT.

The chain uses TRBV9 and TRBJ2-5; the match to TRBD2 covers 7 bases. The CDR3 totals 16 residues. The V segment lost 0 bases and the J segment 4 bases; nucleotides outside the gene matches: 9. Looked up from germline, CDR1 is SGDLS and CDR2 is YYNGEE. The CDR3 DNA reads TGTGCCAGCAGCGTAGAGGGTTGGACTAGGGGAGAGACCCAGTACTTC. Its protein is CASSVEGWTRGETQYF.

The chain has TRBV5-8 and TRBJ2-3; the match to TRBD2 covers 9 bases. There are 15 residues in the CDR3. Germline CDR1 SGHTS, CDR2 YDEGEE. J lost 8 bases, V lost 0 bases, and 7 bases had no gene match. CDR3 bases: TGTGCCAGCAGCTTGGGCGGGGGGGCGGGAGCTACGCAGTATTTT. Protein product: CASSLGGGAGATQYF.

This chain joins TRBV4-2 and TRBJ2-2; 14 bases align to TRBD2. The CDR3 is 19 residues long. Germline CDR1 and CDR2: LGHNA and YNFKEQ. The junction had 14 bases not matched to a gene; V was cut back by 4 bases and J by 7 bases. CDR3 nucleotide sequence: TGTGCCAGCAGCCCCCACAGACTAGCGGGGGGGCAGATTGGCGGGGAGCTGTTTTTT. It codes for CASSPHRLAGGQIGGELFF.

The V call is TRBV6-1, the J call TRBJ2-5, with TRBD1 matching 8 bases. The junction had 7 bases not matched to a gene; V was cut back by 3 bases and J by 4 bases. Germline loops: CDR1 MNHNS, CDR2 SASEGT. This CDR3 has 15 residues. Here the CDR3 reads CASSEFWTGRETQYF. The DNA of the CDR3 is TGTGCCAGCAGTGAGTTTTGGACAGGGCGAGAGACCCAGTACTTC.

The V call is TRBV2, the J call TRBJ2-6; D is undetermined. Per the germline V gene, CDR1 is SNHLY and CDR2 is FYNNEI. V lost 2 bases, J lost 0 bases, and 5 bases lay in between. This CDR3 has 15 amino acids. CDR3 DNA sequence: TGTGCCAGCAGTGAAAGGAGCTCTGGGGCCAACGTCCTGACTTTC. Translation: CASSERSSGANVLTF. The whole variable domain, filled in from reference TRBV2 and TRBJ2-6, reads EPEVTQTPSHQVTQMGQEVILRCVPISNHLYFYWYRQILGQKVEFLVSFYNNEISEKSEIFDDQFSVERPDGSNFTLKIRSTKLEDSAMYFCASSERSSGANVLTFGAGSRLTVL.

The rearrangement uses TRBV19 and TRBJ1-3, with TRBD1 matching 8 bases. Trimming removed 5 bases from V and 3 bases from J; junction bases left unmatched: 3. CDR1 is LNHDA, CDR2 SQIVND, per germline (reference sequence). This CDR3 comprises 14 residues. In DNA form, the CDR3 reads TGTGCCAGTAGTGCACAGGGGGTTGGAAACACCATATATTTT. It translates to CASSAQGVGNTIYF.

The chain recombines TRBV7-2 with TRBJ2-7; a weak D match, TRBD2 (6 bases). The CDR3 runs 14 residues. The germline V gene encodes CDR1 SGHTA and CDR2 FQGNSA. The ends were cut back, 4 bases at V and 2 bases at J, with 12 bases in the middle. The CDR3 DNA reads TGTGCCAGCAGCTCCGGGACTGTAACCTACGAGCAGTACTTC. It translates to CASSSGTVTYEQYF.

Only a few counts were recorded for this clone. The V call is TRBV20-1, the J call TRBJ2-7; D is undetermined. This CDR3 has 11 amino acids. The germline V gene has CDR1 DFQATT and CDR2 SNEGSKA (reference sequence). Trimming cost V 6 bases and J 4 bases, with 10 bases left between them. The CDR3 region has the DNA TGCAGTGCCTTTACACCTTACGAGCAGTACTTC. This gives the protein CSAFTPYEQYF.

The J gene is TRBJ2-4, the V gene TRBV19; 12 bases line up with TRBD1. The CDR3 consists of 17 residues. V lost 3 bases, J lost 4 bases, and 7 bases stayed unmatched. Germline V gives CDR1 LNHDA, CDR2 SQIVND (reference sequence). This chain's CDR3 is CASSMDRDRGLKNIQYF. The DNA for the CDR3 is TGTGCCAGTAGTATGGACCGGGACAGGGGGCTAAAAAACATTCAGTACTTC. The full variable domain, completed using reference TRBV19 and TRBJ2-4, is DGGITQSPKYLFRKEGQNVTLSCEQNLNHDAMYWYRQDPGQGLRLIYYSQIVNDFQKGDIAEGYSVSREKKESFPLTVTSAQKNPTAFYLCASSMDRDRGLKNIQYFGAGTRLSVL.